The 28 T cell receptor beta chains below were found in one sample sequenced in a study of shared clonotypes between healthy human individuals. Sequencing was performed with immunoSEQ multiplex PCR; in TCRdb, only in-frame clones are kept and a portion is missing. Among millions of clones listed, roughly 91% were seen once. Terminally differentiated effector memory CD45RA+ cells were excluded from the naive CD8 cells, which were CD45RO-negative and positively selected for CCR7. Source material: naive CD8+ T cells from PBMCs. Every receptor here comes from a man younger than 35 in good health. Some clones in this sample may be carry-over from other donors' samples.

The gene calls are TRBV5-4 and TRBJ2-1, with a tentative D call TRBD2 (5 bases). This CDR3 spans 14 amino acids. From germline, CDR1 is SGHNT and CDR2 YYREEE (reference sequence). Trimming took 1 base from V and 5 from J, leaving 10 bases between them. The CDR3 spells CASSLRGLDNEQFF. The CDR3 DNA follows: TGTGCCAGCAGCTTGCGGGGTCTGGACAATGAGCAGTTCTTC.

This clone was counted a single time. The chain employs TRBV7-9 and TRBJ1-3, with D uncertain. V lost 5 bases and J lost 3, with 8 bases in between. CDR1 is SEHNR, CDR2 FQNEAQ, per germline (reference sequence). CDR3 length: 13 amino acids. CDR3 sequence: CASSPRDGNTIYF. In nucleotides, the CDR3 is TGTGCCAGCAGCCCCCGGGATGGAAACACCATATATTTT. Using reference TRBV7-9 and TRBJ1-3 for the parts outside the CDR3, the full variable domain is DTGVSQNPRHKITKRGQNVTFRCDPISEHNRLYWYRQTLGQGPEFLTYFQNEAQLEKSRLLSDRFSAERPKGSFSTLEIQRTEQGDSAMYLCASSPRDGNTIYFGEGSWLTVV.

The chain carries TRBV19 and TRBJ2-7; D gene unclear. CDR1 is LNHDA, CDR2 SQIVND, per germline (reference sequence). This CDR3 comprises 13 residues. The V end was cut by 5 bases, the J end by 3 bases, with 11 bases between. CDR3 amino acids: CASSFTENYEQYF. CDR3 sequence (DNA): TGTGCCAGTAGTTTCACGGAGAACTACGAGCAGTACTTC.

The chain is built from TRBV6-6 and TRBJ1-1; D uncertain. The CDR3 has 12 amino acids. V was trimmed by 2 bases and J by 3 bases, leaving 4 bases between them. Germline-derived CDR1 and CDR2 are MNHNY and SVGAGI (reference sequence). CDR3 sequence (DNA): TGTGCCAGCAGTTACCGGGACACTGAAGCTTTCTTT. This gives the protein CASSYRDTEAFF.

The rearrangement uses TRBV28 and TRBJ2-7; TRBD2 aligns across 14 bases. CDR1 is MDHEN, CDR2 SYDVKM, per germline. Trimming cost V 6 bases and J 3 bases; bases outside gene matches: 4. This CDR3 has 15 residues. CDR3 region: CASRGLAGVVYEQYF. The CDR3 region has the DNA TGTGCCAGCAGGGGACTAGCGGGAGTGGTCTACGAGCAGTACTTC.

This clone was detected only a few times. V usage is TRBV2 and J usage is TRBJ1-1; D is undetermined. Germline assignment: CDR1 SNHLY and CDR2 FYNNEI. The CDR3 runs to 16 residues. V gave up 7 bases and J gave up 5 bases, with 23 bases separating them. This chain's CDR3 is CASMESIALGGTEAFF. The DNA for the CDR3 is TGTGCCAGCATGGAAAGCATTGCCCTGGGAGGAACTGAAGCTTTCTTT.

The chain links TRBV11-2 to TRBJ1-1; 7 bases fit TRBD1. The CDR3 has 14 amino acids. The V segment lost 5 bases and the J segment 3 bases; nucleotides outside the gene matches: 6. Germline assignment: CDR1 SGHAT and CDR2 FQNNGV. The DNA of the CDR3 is TGTGCCAGCAGCCGCGGGACAGACTACACTGAAGCTTTCTTT. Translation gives CASSRGTDYTEAFF.

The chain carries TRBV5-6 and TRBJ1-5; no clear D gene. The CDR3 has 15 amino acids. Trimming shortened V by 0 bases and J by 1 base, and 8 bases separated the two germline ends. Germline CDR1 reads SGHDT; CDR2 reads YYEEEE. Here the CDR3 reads CASSLGGRSNQPQHF. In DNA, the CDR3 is TGTGCCAGCAGCTTGGGGGGTCGAAGCAATCAGCCCCAGCATTTT.

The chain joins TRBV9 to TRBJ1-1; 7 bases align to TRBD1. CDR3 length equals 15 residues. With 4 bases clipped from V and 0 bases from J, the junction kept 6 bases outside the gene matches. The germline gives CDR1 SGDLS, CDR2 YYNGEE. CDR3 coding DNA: TGTGCCAGCAGCCTGGGGACAGATCTGAACACTGAAGCTTTCTTT. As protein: CASSLGTDLNTEAFF.

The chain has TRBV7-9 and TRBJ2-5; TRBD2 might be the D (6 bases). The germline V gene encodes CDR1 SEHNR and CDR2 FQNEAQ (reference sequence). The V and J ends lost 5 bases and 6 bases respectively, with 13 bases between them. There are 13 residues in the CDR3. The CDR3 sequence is CASSGEGGKTQYF. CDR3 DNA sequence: TGTGCCAGCAGCGGTGAAGGCGGGAAGACCCAGTACTTC.

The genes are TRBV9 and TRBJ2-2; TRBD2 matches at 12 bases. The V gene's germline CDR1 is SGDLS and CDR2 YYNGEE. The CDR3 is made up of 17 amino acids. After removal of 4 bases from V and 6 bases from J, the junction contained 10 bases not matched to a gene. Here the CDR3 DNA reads TGTGCCAGCAGCTCACGGACTAGCGGGACAATCGCCGGGGAGCTGTTTTTT. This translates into CASSSRTSGTIAGELFF.

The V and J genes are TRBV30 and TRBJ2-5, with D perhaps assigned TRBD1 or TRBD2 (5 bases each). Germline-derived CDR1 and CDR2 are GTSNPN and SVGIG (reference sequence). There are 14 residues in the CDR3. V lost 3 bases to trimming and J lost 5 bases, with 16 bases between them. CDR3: CAWSAIRGRETQYF. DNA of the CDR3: TGTGCCTGGAGCGCTATAAGGGGACGGGAGACCCAGTACTTC. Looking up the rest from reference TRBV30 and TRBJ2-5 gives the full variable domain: SQTIHQWPATLVQPVGSPLSLECTVEGTSNPNLYWYRQAAGRGLQLLFYSVGIGQISSEVPQNLSASRPQDRQFILSSKKLLLSDSGFYLCAWSAIRGRETQYFGPGTRLLVL.

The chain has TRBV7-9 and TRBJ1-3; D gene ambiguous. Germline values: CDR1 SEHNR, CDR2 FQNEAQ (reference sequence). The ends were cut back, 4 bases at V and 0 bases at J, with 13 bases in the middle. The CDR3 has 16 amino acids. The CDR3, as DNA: TGTGCCAGCAGCTCCCCGACGGACTCCTCTGGAAACACCATATATTTT. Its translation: CASSSPTDSSGNTIYF.

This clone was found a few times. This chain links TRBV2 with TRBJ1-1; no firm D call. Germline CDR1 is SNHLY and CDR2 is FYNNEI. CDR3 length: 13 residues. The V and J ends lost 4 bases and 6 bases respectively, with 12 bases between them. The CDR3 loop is CASSVGFRAEAFF. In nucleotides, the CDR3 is TGTGCCAGCAGTGTAGGGTTTAGGGCTGAAGCTTTCTTT.

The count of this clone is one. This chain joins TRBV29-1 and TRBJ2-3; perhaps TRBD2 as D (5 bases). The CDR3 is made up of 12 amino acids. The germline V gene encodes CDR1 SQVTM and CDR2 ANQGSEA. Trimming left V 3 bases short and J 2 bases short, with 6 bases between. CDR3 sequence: CSVEDSTDTQYF. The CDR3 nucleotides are TGCAGCGTTGAGGACTCCACAGATACGCAGTATTTT.

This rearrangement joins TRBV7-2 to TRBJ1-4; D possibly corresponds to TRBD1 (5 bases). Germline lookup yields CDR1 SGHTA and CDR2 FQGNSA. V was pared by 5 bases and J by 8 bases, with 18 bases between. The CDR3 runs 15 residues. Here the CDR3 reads CASSTRQSFREKLFF. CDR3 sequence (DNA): TGTGCCAGCAGCACGCGACAGTCTTTTCGAGAAAAACTGTTTTTT.

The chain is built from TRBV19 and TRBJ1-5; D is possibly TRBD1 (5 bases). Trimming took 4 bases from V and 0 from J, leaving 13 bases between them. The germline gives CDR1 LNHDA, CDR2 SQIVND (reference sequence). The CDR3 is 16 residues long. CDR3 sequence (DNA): TGTGCCAGTAGTACCGGGGGGACTTATAGCAATCAGCCCCAGCATTTT. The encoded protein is CASSTGGTYSNQPQHF. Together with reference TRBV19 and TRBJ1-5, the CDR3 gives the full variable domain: DGGITQSPKYLFRKEGQNVTLSCEQNLNHDAMYWYRQDPGQGLRLIYYSQIVNDFQKGDIAEGYSVSREKKESFPLTVTSAQKNPTAFYLCASSTGGTYSNQPQHFGDGTRLSIL.

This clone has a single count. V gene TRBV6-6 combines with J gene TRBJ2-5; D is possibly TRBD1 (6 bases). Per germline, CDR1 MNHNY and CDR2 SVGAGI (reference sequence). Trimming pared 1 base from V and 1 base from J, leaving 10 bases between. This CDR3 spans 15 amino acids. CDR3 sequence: CASSYYTGLQETQYF. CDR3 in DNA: TGTGCCAGCAGTTACTATACAGGGCTCCAAGAGACCCAGTACTTC.

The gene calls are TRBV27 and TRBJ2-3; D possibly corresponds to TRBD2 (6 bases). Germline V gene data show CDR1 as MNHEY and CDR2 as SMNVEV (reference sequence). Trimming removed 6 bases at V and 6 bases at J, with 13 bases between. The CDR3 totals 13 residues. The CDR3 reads CASSPGGVDTQYF. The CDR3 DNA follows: TGTGCCAGCAGCCCCGGGGGTGTCGATACGCAGTATTTT.

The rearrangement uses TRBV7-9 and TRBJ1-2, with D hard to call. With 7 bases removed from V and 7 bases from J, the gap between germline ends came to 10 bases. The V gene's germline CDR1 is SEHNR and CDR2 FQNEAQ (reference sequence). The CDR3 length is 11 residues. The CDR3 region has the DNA TGTGCCAGCATTAGTGGAGTTGGCTACACCTTC. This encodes CASISGVGYTF.

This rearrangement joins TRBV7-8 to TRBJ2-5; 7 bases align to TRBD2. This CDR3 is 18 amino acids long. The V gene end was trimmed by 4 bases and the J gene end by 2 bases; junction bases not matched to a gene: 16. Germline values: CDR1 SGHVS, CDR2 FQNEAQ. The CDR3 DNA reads TGTGCCAGCAGCTCCCGGGTGGGGGAGGGAAGGATACAAGAGACCCAGTACTTC. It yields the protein CASSSRVGEGRIQETQYF.

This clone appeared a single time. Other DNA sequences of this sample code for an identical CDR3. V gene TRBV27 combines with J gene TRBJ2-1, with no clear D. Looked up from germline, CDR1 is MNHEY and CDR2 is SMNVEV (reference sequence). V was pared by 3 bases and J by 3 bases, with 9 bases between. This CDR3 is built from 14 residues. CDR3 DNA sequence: TGTGCCAGCAGTTTCATCGGAAGCTACAATGAGCAGTTCTTC. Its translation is CASSFIGSYNEQFF.

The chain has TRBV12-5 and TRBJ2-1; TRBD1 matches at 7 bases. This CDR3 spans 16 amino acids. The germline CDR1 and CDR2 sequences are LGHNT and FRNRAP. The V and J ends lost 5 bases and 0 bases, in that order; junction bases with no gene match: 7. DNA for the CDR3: TGTGCTAGTGGTCCCGGGACAGCCAGCTCCTACAATGAGCAGTTCTTC. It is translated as CASGPGTASSYNEQFF.

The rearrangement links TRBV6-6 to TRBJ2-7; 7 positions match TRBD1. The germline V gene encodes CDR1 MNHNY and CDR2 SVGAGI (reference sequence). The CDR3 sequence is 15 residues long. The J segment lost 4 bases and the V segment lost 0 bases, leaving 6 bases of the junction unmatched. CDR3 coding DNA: TGTGCCAGCAGTTACTCGATAGGGGGCCCATACGAGCAGTACTTC. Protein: CASSYSIGGPYEQYF.

The CDR3 sequence: CASSWGGTGGSLEQYF. The CDR3 DNA follows: TGTGCCAGCAGCTGGGGAGGGACAGGGGGCTCTCTCGAGCAGTACTTC. The V call is TRBV5-6, the J call TRBJ2-7; 12 bases are shared with TRBD1. The CDR3 consists of 16 residues. J gave up 6 bases and V 3 bases, and 10 bases lay outside the gene matches. Per germline, CDR1 SGHDT and CDR2 YYEEEE.

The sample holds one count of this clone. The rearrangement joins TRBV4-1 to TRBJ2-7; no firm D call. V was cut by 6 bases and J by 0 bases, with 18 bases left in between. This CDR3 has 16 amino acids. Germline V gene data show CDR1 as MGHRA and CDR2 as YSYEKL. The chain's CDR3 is CASRPRAELSSYEQYF. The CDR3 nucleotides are TGCGCCAGCAGACCACGGGCGGAACTTAGCTCCTACGAGCAGTACTTC.

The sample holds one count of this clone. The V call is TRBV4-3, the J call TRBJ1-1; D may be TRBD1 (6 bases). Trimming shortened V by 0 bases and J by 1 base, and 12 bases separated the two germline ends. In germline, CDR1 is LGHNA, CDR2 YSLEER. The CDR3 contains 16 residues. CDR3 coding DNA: TGCGCCAGCAGCCAAGATCATAGGGGGGCGAACACTGAAGCTTTCTTT. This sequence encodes CASSQDHRGANTEAFF.

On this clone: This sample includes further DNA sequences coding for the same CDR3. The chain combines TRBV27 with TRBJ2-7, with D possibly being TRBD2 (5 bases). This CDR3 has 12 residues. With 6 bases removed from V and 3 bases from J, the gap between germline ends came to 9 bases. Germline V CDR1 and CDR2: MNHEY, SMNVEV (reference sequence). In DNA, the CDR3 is TGTGCCAGCAGCTCCGGGATCTACGAGCAGTACTTC. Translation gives CASSSGIYEQYF.